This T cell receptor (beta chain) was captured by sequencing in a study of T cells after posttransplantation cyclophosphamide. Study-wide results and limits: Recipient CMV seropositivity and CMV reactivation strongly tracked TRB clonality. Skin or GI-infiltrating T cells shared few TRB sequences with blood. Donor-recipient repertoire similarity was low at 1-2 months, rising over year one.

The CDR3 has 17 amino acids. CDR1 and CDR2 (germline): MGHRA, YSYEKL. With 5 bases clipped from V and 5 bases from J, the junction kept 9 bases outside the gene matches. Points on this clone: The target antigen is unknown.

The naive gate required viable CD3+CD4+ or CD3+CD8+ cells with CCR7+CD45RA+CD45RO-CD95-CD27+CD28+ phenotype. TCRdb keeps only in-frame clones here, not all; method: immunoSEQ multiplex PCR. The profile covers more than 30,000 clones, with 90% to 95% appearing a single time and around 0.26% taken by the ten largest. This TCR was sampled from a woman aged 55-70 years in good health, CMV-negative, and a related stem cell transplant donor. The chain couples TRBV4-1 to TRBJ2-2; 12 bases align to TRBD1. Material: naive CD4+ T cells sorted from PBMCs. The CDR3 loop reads CASSRNRDRGLTGELFF. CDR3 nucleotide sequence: TGCGCCAGCAGCAGGAACCGGGACAGGGGGCTAACCGGGGAGCTGTTTTTT.